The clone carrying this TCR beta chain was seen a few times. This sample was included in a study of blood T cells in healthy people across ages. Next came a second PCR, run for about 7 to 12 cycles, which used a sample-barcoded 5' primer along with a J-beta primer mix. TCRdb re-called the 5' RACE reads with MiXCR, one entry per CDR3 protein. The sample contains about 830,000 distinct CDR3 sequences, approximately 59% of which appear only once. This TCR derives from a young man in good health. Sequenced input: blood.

CDR3 DNA: TGTGCCAGCAGTTACCATGGGGCCACTGAAGCTTTCTTT. Its translation: CASSYHGATEAFF. The rearrangement links TRBV12-3 or TRBV12-4 to TRBJ1-1; D is perhaps TRBD1 (5 bases). The ends were cut back, 4 bases at V and 4 bases at J, with 10 bases in the middle. The CDR3 totals 13 residues.